The clone carrying this T cell receptor (beta chain) occurred many times. Germline assignment: CDR1 MDHEN and CDR2 SYDVKM. The CDR3 consists of 14 residues. V was trimmed by 8 bases and J by 3 bases, leaving 14 bases between them. The data derive from a study of T cells in Graves' hyperthyroidism and ophthalmopathy. Amplified regions were TCR beta CDR3 sequences from RNA transcripts. Initially, a first-round RT-PCR of the TCR CDR3 employed the HTBI primer set. In TCRdb, the multiplex PCR reads were re-called with MiXCR into one record per CDR3 protein. The sample records about 350,000 distinct CDR3 sequences, about 14% being singletons. Patients showing uncontrolled infection, other autoimmune disease, pregnancy or lactation were ineligible. PBMCs came from about 10 ml fresh peripheral blood.

Sequenced: blood. This rearrangement joins TRBV28 to TRBJ1-5; D is uncertain. This clonotype originated in a woman aged 25 to 39 with Graves' hyperthyroidism. The CDR3 DNA reads TGTGCCAGCCGGGAGGGTGGGGACAATCAGCCCCAGCATTTT. It specifies CASREGGDNQPQHF.